Below, 22 T cell receptor beta chains from the same sample are listed, as sequenced in a study of regulatory T cells in long-lasting Graves disease. Both iRepertoire HTBI primers and Arm-PCR of CDR3 regions were used to build the TCR beta libraries. MiXCR was run by TCRdb on the multiplex PCR reads, yielding one entry per CDR3 protein. The repertoire has 350,000 to 450,000 distinct CDR3 sequences, 15% of them found once; the top ten carry approximately 7.8%. The sample's time point: newly diagnosed GD, antithyroid drugs for less than 3 months. The TCR library was made from RNA that had been extracted from PBMCs in TRIzol. Separately, the same data were catalogued under a study of T cells in Graves' hyperthyroidism and ophthalmopathy.

Sequencing used peripheral blood mononuclear cells (PBMCs), obtained at new diagnosis, from a patient treated with antithyroid drugs. The receptor set was obtained from a middle-aged woman with Graves disease.

This clonotype was found many times. The rearrangement uses TRBV11-3 and TRBJ2-1; TRBD2 matches 13 bases. CDR1 and CDR2 (germline): SGHNT, YENEEA. The CDR3 has 19 amino acids. The trim removed 5 bases at V and 4 bases at J, leaving 14 bases unmatched. CDR3 loop: CASSPKPGLAGAGYNEQFF. The DNA for the CDR3 is TGTGCCAGCAGCCCCAAACCCGGACTAGCGGGAGCAGGGTACAATGAGCAGTTCTTC.

This clonotype was seen repeatedly, ten times or more. V usage is TRBV11-1 and J usage is TRBJ1-2; D unclear. The CDR3 sequence is 12 residues long. Germline values: CDR1 SGHAT, CDR2 FQDESV (reference sequence). The V end was cut by 1 base, the J end by 12 bases, with 12 bases between. The CDR3: CASSLDGETNTF. The CDR3 DNA is TGTGCCAGCAGCTTAGACGGCGAAACAAACACCTTC.

The sample holds many counts of this clonotype. The chain employs TRBV5-1 and TRBJ2-1; TRBD2 matches at 14 bases. CDR1 is SGHRS and CDR2 is YFSETQ in the germline V gene. Trimming cost V 5 bases and J 7 bases; bases outside gene matches: 11. This CDR3 has 17 residues. CDR3 sequence reads: CASSSTSGRAAGNEQFF. CDR3 sequence (DNA): TGCGCCAGCAGTTCGACTAGCGGGAGGGCGGCTGGGAATGAGCAGTTCTTC.

The gene calls are TRBV4-1 and TRBJ2-1, with D possibly TRBD2 on 6 matching bases. Trimming pared 1 base from V and 4 bases from J, leaving 14 bases between. The CDR3 is 16 amino acids. The germline gives CDR1 MGHRA, CDR2 YSYEKL. CDR3 in amino acids: CASSQATSGLYNEQFF. The CDR3 coding sequence is TGCGCCAGCAGCCAAGCTACGAGCGGGCTTTACAATGAGCAGTTCTTC.

This clonotype was observed at least ten times. J is TRBJ2-5 and V is TRBV28, with TRBD2 identical over 7 bases. Germline values: CDR1 MDHEN, CDR2 SYDVKM. The CDR3 has 15 residues. The junction had 10 bases not matched to a gene; V was cut back by 5 bases and J by 4 bases. DNA for the CDR3: TGTGCCAGCAGTCTCAGCACTAGCGTAGGAGAGACCCAGTACTTC. Amino acid sequence: CASSLSTSVGETQYF. The variable domain in full, completed from reference TRBV28 and TRBJ2-5, reads DVKVTQSSRYLVKRTGEKVFLECVQDMDHENMFWYRQDPGLGLRLIYFSYDVKMKEKGDIPEGYSVSREKKERFSLILESASTNQTSMYLCASSLSTSVGETQYFGPGTRLLVL.

This clonotype was picked up one time. This chain links TRBV6-1 with TRBJ2-3, with D unresolved. V was clipped by 4 bases and J by 1 base, with 18 bases between them. The CDR3 loop spans 17 amino acids. Germline-derived CDR1 and CDR2 are MNHNS and SASEGT. The CDR3 is CASSVAEGDRGTDTQYF. The CDR3 DNA reads as TGTGCCAGCAGTGTTGCAGAAGGAGACCGAGGCACAGATACGCAGTATTTT.

This clonotype has at least ten counts. The chain has TRBV2 and TRBJ2-7; 9 nucleotides agree with TRBD1. CDR1 is SNHLY, CDR2 FYNNEI, per germline. The V segment lost 6 bases and the J segment 7 bases; nucleotides outside the gene matches: 10. This CDR3 is 14 amino acids long. The CDR3 region is CASRGPGQGGEQYF. The CDR3 DNA follows: TGTGCCAGCAGAGGACCGGGACAGGGAGGGGAGCAGTACTTC. The whole variable domain, filled in from reference TRBV2 and TRBJ2-7, reads EPEVTQTPSHQVTQMGQEVILRCVPISNHLYFYWYRQILGQKVEFLVSFYNNEISEKSEIFDDQFSVERPDGSNFTLKIRSTKLEDSAMYFCASRGPGQGGEQYFGPGTRLTVT.

This clonotype appeared many times. V is TRBV5-6 and J is TRBJ1-1, with D unresolved. The CDR3 length is 14 residues. Germline V gene sequence: CDR1 SGHDT, CDR2 YYEEEE. V was shortened by 1 base and J by 4 bases, with 11 bases between the two germline ends. CDR3 sequence (DNA): TGTGCCAGCAGCTTGCCGATACGGGGCACTGAAGCTTTCTTT. Translated, it gives CASSLPIRGTEAFF.

This sequence joins TRBV7-9 and TRBJ2-1, with a possible D match to TRBD2 (5 bases). The germline V gene has CDR1 SEHNR and CDR2 FQNEAQ (reference sequence). The CDR3 runs 14 residues. V was cut by 3 bases and J by 4 bases, with 10 bases left in between. CDR3 residues: CASSFARGYNEQFF. CDR3 nucleotide sequence: TGTGCCAGCAGCTTTGCTCGGGGATACAATGAGCAGTTCTTC.

This clonotype appeared many times. The genes are TRBV2 and TRBJ2-5; TRBD2 might be the D (6 bases). Trimming pared 8 bases from V and 2 bases from J, leaving 12 bases between. Germline V gene sequence: CDR1 SNHLY, CDR2 FYNNEI. The CDR3 runs 13 residues. The CDR3 nucleotides read TGTGCCAGCTGGCGGGGCCGACAAGAGACCCAGTACTTC. This translates into CASWRGRQETQYF.

This clonotype turned up a few times. This chain links TRBV5-1 with TRBJ2-1; TRBD1 matches 10 bases. This CDR3 is 14 amino acids long. Germline V gives CDR1 SGHRS, CDR2 YFSETQ. V was pared by 0 bases and J by 8 bases, with 2 bases of the junction left unmatched. The CDR3: CASSLGQGADEQFF. The DNA of the CDR3 is TGCGCCAGCAGCTTGGGACAGGGGGCAGATGAGCAGTTCTTC.

This clonotype was counted at least ten times. The chain is built from TRBV2 and TRBJ2-7, with D possibly TRBD2 on 6 matching bases. This CDR3 contains 13 residues. Germline V gene lookup returns CDR1 SNHLY and CDR2 FYNNEI. Trimming stripped 6 bases from V and 2 bases from J, with 11 bases between. CDR3 sequence reads: CASRGLITYEQYF. Here the CDR3 DNA reads TGTGCCAGCAGAGGACTAATCACCTACGAGCAGTACTTC. Combining the CDR3 with reference TRBV2 and TRBJ2-7 gives the whole variable domain EPEVTQTPSHQVTQMGQEVILRCVPISNHLYFYWYRQILGQKVEFLVSFYNNEISEKSEIFDDQFSVERPDGSNFTLKIRSTKLEDSAMYFCASRGLITYEQYFGPGTRLTVT.

This clonotype has a count of ten or more. The chain couples TRBV29-1 to TRBJ2-7, with 9 bases lining up with TRBD2. V trimming: 6 bases; J trimming: 6 bases; junction bases outside the gene matches: 21. Per the germline V gene, CDR1 is SQVTM and CDR2 is ANQGSEA. CDR3 length equals 17 residues. CDR3 residues: CSVAKPLAGTTTFEQYF. The CDR3 DNA reads as TGCAGCGTGGCAAAACCGCTAGCGGGAACAACAACTTTCGAGCAGTACTTC.

This clonotype was found many times. The chain links TRBV14 to TRBJ2-1; D remains ambiguous. The ends were cut back, 3 bases at V and 8 bases at J, with 11 bases in the middle. The CDR3 covers 13 residues. From germline, CDR1 is SGHDN and CDR2 FVKESK. The CDR3 coding sequence is TGTGCCAGCAGCCAGGTCTCGTACTATGAGCAGTTCTTC. It yields the protein CASSQVSYYEQFF.

This clonotype was detected many times. CDR3 sequence reads: CASSRATDDTEAFF. CDR3 DNA sequence: TGTGCCAGCAGTCGGGCGACGGATGACACTGAAGCTTTCTTT. The chain employs TRBV28 and TRBJ1-1; D is undetermined. With 5 bases removed from V and 3 bases from J, the gap between germline ends came to 13 bases. This CDR3 contains 14 residues. Germline V gives CDR1 MDHEN, CDR2 SYDVKM.

This clonotype was seen ten or more times. The CDR3 DNA reads as TGTGCCACCAGAATGCAGGGGGTAGAAGAGACCCAGTACTTC. Its protein product is CATRMQGVEETQYF. This chain links TRBV24-1 with TRBJ2-5; 7 bases are a match to TRBD1. The CDR3 runs to 14 residues. The germline gives CDR1 KGHDR, CDR2 SFDVKD. J lost 3 bases, V lost 7 bases, and 7 bases had no gene match.

This clonotype has ten or more counts. The rearrangement joins TRBV15 to TRBJ1-4, with D possibly matching TRBD1 (5 bases). V gave up 2 bases and J gave up 3 bases, with 10 bases separating them. The CDR3 contains 15 residues. The germline V gene has CDR1 LNHNV and CDR2 YYDKDF (reference sequence). CDR3 sequence: CATSRPGGSNEKLFF. As DNA, the CDR3 is TGTGCCACCAGCAGACCCGGGGGGTCTAATGAAAAACTGTTTTTT.

A remark on this clonotype: This sequence may be a read error, since a much larger clone differs from it by one base. V usage is TRBV7-3 and J usage is TRBJ2-2; D ambiguous. CDR3 length equals 13 residues. Germline loops: CDR1 SGHTA, CDR2 FQGTGA. The CDR3 protein is CANSSFSGGELFF. The CDR3 DNA reads as TGTGCCAACAGCTCGTTCTCGGGCGGGGAGCTGTTTTTT.

The V call is TRBV7-2, the J call TRBJ2-7; 9 nucleotides align to TRBD2. Germline V gives CDR1 SGHTA, CDR2 FQGNSA. The V gene end was trimmed by 5 bases and the J gene end by 4 bases; junction bases not matched to a gene: 12. There are 16 residues in the CDR3. The CDR3 coding sequence is TGTGCCAGCAGCGCCCTTCTGGGCGGGAGGGTATACGAGCAGTACTTC. It encodes CASSALLGGRVYEQYF.

In this sample, this clonotype turned up many times. DNA for the CDR3: TGTGCCAGCAGCTATAGCGGCGGGGGAGAGCAGTACTTC. Its protein is CASSYSGGGEQYF. The rearrangement uses TRBV12-3 or TRBV12-4 and TRBJ2-7, with 7 bases aligning to TRBD2. The CDR3 extends over 13 amino acids. Losses at the gene ends were 6 bases for V and 7 bases for J; bases not matched to a gene: 9.

This clonotype showed up just once. The chain recombines TRBV30 with TRBJ1-2; no clear D. The CDR3 covers 13 residues. Germline lookup yields CDR1 GTSNPN and CDR2 SVGIG (reference sequence). The V end lost 0 bases, the J end lost 7 bases, and 12 bases lay between the germline ends. The CDR3 nucleotides are TGTGCCTGGAGTGTATCAGGTCTGGGTGGCTACACCTTC. Its translation is CAWSVSGLGGYTF. Full variable domain (missing parts from reference TRBV30 and TRBJ1-2): SQTIHQWPATLVQPVGSPLSLECTVEGTSNPNLYWYRQAAGRGLQLLFYSVGIGQISSEVPQNLSASRPQDRQFILSSKKLLLSDSGFYLCAWSVSGLGGYTFGSGTRLTVV.

This clonotype was counted ten times or more. The rearrangement joins TRBV27 to TRBJ2-1, with TRBD2 matching over 9 bases. The J call is uncertain, as TRBJ2-5 better fits the DNA end. There are 16 residues in the CDR3. Germline CDR1 MNHEY, CDR2 SMNVEV (reference sequence). The CDR3: CASSIGYRLAEETQYF. CDR3 DNA: TGTGCCAGCAGCATTGGGTACCGACTAGCGGAAGAGACCCAGTACTTC.